This section outlines one T cell receptor beta chain sequence together with its context. Antigen specificity is unknown. At one boundary the junction diverges from the germline segment, which might be a read error. The multiple sclerosis controls comprised treatment-naive patients whose relapsing-remitting disease was stable or active. Reverse transcription of about 0.5 to 1 ug RNA was carried out with random hexamers. Via MiXCR, TCRdb re-called the immunoSEQ multiplex PCR reads, giving one row per CDR3 protein. The top ten hold 0.093% of the sample, which has 200,000 or so distinct CDR3 sequences, 90% to 95% seen once. This CDR3 has 15 amino acids. Germline-derived CDR1 and CDR2 are SSHAT and FNYEAQ (reference sequence). The entry originates in a study of CD8 T cells in Susac syndrome. Findings and caveats of the study: The study admitted that it had a relatively small number of individuals in its TCR sequencing and HLA analysis.

The sequencing sample was made of CD4+ T cells from PBMCs. This rearrangement joins TRBV7-7 to TRBJ2-3; TRBD2 matches 7 bases. This TCR derives from a human donor with multiple sclerosis. CDR3 coding DNA: TGTGCTAGCAGTCCCGGGACTATCGTGACAGATACGCAGTATTTT. Translating it yields CASSPGTIVTDTQYF.